The clone carrying this TCR beta chain showed up many times. The antigen is not known. This sample stems from a study of identical twins. Findings and caveats of the study: Findings came from cross-sectional statistics, without long-term follow-up of donors. Insertions were fewer in abundant cord blood beta clonotypes, whereas memory repertoires showed none of this pattern.

Healthy Caucasian individuals made up all the donors. Template switching supplied a universal primer site; unique molecular identifiers were carried on the cDNA. TCRdb called the 5' RACE reads again in MiXCR, with one record for every CDR3 protein. The table has around 1.7 million distinct CDR3 sequences, less than 35% seen once. This CDR3 has 14 amino acids. Looked up from germline, CDR1 is MNHNS and CDR2 is SASEGT. The V and J ends lost 2 bases and 4 bases, in that order; junction bases with no gene match: 0. This clonotype was sampled from a newborn girl in good health. Material: cord blood. This chain uses TRBV6-1 with TRBJ2-3, with 10 bases aligning to TRBD2. In DNA, the CDR3 is TGTGCCAGCAGTGAAAGCGGGAGGGCAGATACGCAGTATTTT. Protein product: CASSESGRADTQYF.